This T cell receptor beta chain originates from a study of blood T cell repertoires in COVID-19. Study information: Sites across the United States, Italy and Spain contributed samples from acute and convalescent COVID-19. From T cells, B-cell-depleted T cells, or PBMCs came the material, which was cDNA or gDNA.

Generated by immunoSEQ multiplex PCR, the TCRdb table keeps only in-frame clones and is missing some. The sample yields approximately 200,000 clones, more than 85% seen once. V was pared by 7 bases and J by 7 bases, with 20 bases between. The CDR3 has 15 residues. Germline V gives CDR1 MDHEN, CDR2 SYDVKM. V is TRBV28 and J is TRBJ1-5; D perhaps matches TRBD1 (6 bases). Sequencing was carried out using peripheral blood. This clonotype was obtained from a man between 65 and 85 years old with active or convalescent COVID-19. The CDR3 here is CASTEGDRPQQPQHF. The CDR3 DNA reads as TGTGCCAGCACCGAGGGAGACAGGCCCCAACAGCCCCAGCATTTT.